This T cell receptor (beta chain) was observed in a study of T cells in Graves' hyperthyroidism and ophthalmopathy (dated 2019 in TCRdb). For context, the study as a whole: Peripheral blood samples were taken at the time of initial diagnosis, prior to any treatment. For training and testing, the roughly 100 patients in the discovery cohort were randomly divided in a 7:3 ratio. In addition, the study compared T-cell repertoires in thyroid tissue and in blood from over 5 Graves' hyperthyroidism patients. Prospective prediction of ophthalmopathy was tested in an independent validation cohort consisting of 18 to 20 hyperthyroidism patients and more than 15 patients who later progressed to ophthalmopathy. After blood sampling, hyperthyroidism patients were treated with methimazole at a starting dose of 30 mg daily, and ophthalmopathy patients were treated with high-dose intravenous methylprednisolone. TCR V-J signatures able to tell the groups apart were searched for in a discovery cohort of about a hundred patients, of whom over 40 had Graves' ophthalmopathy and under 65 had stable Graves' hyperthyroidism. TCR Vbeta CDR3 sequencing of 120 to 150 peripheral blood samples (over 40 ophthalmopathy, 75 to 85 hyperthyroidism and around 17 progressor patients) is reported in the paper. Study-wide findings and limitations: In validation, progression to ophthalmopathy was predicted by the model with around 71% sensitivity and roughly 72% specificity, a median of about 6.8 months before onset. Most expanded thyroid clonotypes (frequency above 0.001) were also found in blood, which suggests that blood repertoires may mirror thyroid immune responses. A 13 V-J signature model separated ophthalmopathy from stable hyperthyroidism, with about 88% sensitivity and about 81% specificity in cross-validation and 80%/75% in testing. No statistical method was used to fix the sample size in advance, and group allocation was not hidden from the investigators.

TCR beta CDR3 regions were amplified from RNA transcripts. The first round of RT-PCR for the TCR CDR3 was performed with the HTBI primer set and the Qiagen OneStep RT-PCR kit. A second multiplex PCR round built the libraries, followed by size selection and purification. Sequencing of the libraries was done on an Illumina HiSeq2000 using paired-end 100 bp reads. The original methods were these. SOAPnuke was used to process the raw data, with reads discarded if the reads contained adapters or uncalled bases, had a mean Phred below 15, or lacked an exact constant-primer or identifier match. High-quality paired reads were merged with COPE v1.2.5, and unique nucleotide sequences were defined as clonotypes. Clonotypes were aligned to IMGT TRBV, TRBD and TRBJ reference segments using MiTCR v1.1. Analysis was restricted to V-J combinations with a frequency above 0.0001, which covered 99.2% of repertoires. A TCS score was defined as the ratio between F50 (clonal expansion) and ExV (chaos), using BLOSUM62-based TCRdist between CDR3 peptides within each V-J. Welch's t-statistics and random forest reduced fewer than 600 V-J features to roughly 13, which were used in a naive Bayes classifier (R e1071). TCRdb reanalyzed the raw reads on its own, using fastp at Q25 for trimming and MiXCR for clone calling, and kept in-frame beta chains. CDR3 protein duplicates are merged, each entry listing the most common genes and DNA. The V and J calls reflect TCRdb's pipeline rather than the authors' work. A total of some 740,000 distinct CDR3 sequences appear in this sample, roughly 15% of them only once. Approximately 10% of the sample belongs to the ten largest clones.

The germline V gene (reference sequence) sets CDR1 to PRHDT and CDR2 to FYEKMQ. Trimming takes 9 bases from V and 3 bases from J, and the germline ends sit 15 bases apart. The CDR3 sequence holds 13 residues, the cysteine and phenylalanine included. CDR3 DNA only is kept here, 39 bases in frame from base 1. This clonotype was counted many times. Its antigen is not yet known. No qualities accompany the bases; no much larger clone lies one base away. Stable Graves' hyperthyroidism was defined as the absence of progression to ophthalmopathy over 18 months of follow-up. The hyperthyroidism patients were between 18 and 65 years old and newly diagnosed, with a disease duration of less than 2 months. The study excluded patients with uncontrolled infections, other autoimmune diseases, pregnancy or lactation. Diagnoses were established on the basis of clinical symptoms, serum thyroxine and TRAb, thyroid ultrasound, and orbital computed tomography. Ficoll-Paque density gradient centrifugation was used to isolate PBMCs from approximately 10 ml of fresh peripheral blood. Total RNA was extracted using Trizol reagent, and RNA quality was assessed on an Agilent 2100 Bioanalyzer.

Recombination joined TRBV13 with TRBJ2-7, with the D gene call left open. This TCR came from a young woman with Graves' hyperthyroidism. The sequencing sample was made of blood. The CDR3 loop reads CASTREPYYEQYF. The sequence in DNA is TGTGCCAGTACAAGAGAGCCTTACTACGAGCAGTACTTC.